This record covers a single TCR beta chain. V trimming: 0 bases; J trimming: 2 bases; junction bases outside the gene matches: 4. This CDR3 is built from 16 residues. Germline CDR1 reads SGHRS; CDR2 reads YFSETQ. As handled by the study authors: Nucleated cell number was recorded as an estimate derived from reference gene primer amplification. Here immunoSEQ multiplex PCR was the method, and the copy in TCRdb shows in-frame clones only, minus some. The V and J calls and clone size are taken from that table; D and trimming were inferred from the DNA. This table holds about 220,000 clones, approximately 82% found once. This entry belongs to a study of blood T cell repertoires in COVID-19. Overall study: The samples span acute and convalescent COVID-19 from the United States, Italy and Spain.

The sequence derives from a man aged 45-65 years with active or convalescent COVID-19. Material: peripheral blood. The chain links TRBV5-1 to TRBJ1-5, with 8 bases that match TRBD1. The CDR3 DNA reads as TGCGCCAGCAGCTTGGGGCCGGGACAGGGCAATCAGCCCCAGCATTTT. Translating it yields CASSLGPGQGNQPQHF.